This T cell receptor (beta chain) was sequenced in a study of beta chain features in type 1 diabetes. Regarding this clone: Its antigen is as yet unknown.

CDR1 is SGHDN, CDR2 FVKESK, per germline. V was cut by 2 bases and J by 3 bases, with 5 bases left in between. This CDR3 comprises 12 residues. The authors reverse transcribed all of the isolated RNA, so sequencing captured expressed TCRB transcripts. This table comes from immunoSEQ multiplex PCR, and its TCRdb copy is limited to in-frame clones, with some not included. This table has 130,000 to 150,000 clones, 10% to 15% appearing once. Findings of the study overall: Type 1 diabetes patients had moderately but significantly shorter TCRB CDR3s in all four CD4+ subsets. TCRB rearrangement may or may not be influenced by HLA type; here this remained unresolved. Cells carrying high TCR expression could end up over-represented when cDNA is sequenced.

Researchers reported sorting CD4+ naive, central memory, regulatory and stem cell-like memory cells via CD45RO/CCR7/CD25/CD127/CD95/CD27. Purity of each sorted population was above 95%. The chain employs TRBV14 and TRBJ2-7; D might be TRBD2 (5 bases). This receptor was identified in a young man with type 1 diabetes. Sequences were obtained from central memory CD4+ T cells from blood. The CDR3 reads CASSQSGYEQYF. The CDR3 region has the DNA TGTGCCAGCAGCCAAAGCGGCTACGAGCAGTACTTC. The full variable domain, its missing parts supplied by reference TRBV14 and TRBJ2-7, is EAGVTQFPSHSVIEKGQTVTLRCDPISGHDNLYWYRRVMGKEIKFLLHFVKESKQDESGMPNNRFLAERTGGTYSTLKVQPAELEDSGVYFCASSQSGYEQYFGPGTRLTVT.